The T cell receptor beta chain described here comes from a study of resident and recirculating memory T cells in vitiligo. About the study: Shave-biopsy epidermis from lesional and nonlesional skin was sequenced alongside PBMCs.

Stable patients also lacked confetti depigmentation, a sign of active vitiligo. Patients who had received treatment within the previous three months were excluded. With respect to this clone: Its antigen is not identified.

TCRdb keeps only in-frame clones here, not all; method: immunoSEQ multiplex PCR. Among 60,000 to 80,000 clones listed, roughly nine tenths were seen once. General study points: Sequences differed between biopsy sites and patients, suggesting private specificity.

This CDR3 spans 11 amino acids. Germline trimming cut 6 bases from V and 5 bases from J; bases unmatched to any gene: 0. The germline gives CDR1 MNHEY, CDR2 SVGAGI. The TCR sequence derives from a male donor with vitiligo. Source material: blood. The chain recombines TRBV6-5 with TRBJ2-5; 7 bases agree with TRBD2. The CDR3 coding sequence is TGTGCCAGCAGACTAGCGGAGACCCAGTACTTC. Its translation is CASRLAETQYF.